Presented here are 2 T cell receptor beta chains from one specimen sequenced in a study of blood T cells in healthy people across ages. Using a J-beta primer mix together with a sample-barcoded 5' primer, a second PCR was run for about 6 to 12 cycles. Using its own MiXCR run on the 5' RACE reads, TCRdb lists one record per CDR3 protein. Of roughly 680,000 distinct CDR3 sequences listed, 40% to 65% are singletons. The sequenced sample consisted of blood. The receptors here all came from an elderly woman in good health.

This clonotype occurred many times. The chain combines TRBV11-3 with TRBJ2-3; D remains ambiguous. V lost 5 bases and J 2 bases, leaving 11 bases between the germline ends. CDR1 and CDR2 (germline): SGHNT, YENEEA. The CDR3 has 14 amino acids. CDR3 sequence (DNA): TGTGCCAGCAGCCCCCGACCCAACACAGATACGCAGTATTTT. It codes for CASSPRPNTDTQYF. The full variable domain, completed using reference TRBV11-3 and TRBJ2-3, is EAGVVQSPRYKIIEKKQPVAFWCNPISGHNTLYWYLQNLGQGPELLIRYENEEAVDDSQLPKDRFSAERLKGVDSTLKIQPAELGDSAVYLCASSPRPNTDTQYFGPGTRLTVL.

This clonotype has at least ten counts. The V gene is TRBV5-1, the J gene TRBJ2-1; possible D gene TRBD2, 6 bases. The CDR3 has 16 residues. V lost 0 bases and J lost 3, with 13 bases in between. CDR1 is SGHRS, CDR2 YFSETQ, per germline. CDR3 region: CASSLGGNSGYNEQFF. In DNA form, the CDR3 reads TGCGCCAGCAGCTTGGGCGGTAATAGCGGCTACAATGAGCAGTTCTTC.